This T cell receptor beta chain emerged from a study of T-cell memory formation after mild COVID-19. The CDR3 has 12 amino acids. V lost 7 bases and J lost 4, with 9 bases in between. Germline values: CDR1 MDHEN, CDR2 SYDVKM. TCRdb passed the 5' RACE reads through MiXCR, listing each CDR3 protein once. The data show a few hundred thousand distinct CDR3 sequences, with approximately 9% seen just once and 20% to 25% held by the top ten. The clonotype comes from a man younger than 35 who had mild COVID-19 (a few samples of this study predate the infection). Cell type and time point are not known. The source material was PBMCs or a T cell subset sorted from them (not recorded which). The chain uses TRBV28 and TRBJ2-3; D uncertain. Written as DNA, the CDR3 is TGTGCCAGCATTGGGTCCCCAGATACGCAGTATTTT. Residues: CASIGSPDTQYF.